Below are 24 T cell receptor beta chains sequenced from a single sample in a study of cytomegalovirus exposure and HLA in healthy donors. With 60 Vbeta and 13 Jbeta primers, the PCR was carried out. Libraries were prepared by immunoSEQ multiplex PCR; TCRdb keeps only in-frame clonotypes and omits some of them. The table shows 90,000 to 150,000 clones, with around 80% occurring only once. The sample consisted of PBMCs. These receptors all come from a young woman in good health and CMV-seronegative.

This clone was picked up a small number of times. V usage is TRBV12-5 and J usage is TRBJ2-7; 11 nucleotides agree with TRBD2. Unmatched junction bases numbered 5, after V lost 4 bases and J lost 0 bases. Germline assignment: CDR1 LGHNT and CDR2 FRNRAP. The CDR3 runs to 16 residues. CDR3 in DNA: TGTGCTAGTGGTTGGTCGACTAGCGGGACCTCCTACGAGCAGTACTTC. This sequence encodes CASGWSTSGTSYEQYF.

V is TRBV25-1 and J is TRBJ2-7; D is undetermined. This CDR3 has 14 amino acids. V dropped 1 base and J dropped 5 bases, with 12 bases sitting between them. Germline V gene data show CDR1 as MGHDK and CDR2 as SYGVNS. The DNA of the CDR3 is TGTGCCAGCAGTGAATCAGACATCGTACACGAGCAGTACTTC. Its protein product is CASSESDIVHEQYF.

CDR3 in amino acids: CASSLQSSNEKLFF. CDR3 DNA sequence: TGCGCCAGCAGCTTGCAATCATCTAATGAAAAACTGTTTTTT. The chain carries TRBV5-1 and TRBJ1-4; D is unresolved. V lost 1 base and J 3 bases, leaving 7 bases between the germline ends. The CDR3 contains 14 residues. Per germline, CDR1 SGHRS and CDR2 YFSETQ.

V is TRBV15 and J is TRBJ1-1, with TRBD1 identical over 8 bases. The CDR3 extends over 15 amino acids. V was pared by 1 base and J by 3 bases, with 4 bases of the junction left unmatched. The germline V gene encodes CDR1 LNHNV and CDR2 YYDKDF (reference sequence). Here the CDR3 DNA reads TGTGCCACCAGCAGAGGCGTGGACAGGGACACTGAAGCTTTCTTT. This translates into CATSRGVDRDTEAFF.

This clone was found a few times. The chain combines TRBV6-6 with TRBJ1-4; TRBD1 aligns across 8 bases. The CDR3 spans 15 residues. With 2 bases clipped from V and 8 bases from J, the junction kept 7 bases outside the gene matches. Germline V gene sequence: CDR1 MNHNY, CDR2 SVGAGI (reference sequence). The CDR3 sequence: CASSYHGQGEEKLFF. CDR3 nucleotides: TGTGCCAGCAGTTACCACGGACAGGGAGAGGAAAAACTGTTTTTT.

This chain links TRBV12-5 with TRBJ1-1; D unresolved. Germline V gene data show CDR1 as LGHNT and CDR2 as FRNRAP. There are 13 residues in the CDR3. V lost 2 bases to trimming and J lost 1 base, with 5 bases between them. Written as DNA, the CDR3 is TGTGCTAGTGGTTTGCGGGGGAACACTGAAGCTTTCTTT. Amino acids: CASGLRGNTEAFF.

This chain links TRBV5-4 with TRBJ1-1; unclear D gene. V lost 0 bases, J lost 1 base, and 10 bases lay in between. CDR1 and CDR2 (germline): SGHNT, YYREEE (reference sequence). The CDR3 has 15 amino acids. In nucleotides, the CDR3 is TGTGCCAGCAGCTTGGTTGCAGGAAAGAACACTGAAGCTTTCTTT. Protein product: CASSLVAGKNTEAFF.

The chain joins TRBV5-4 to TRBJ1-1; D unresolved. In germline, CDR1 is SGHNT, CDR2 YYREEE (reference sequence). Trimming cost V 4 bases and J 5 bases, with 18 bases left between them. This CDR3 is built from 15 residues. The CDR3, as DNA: TGTGCCAGCAGCAATATCAAGAAGGGAGGGACTGAAGCTTTCTTT. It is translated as CASSNIKKGGTEAFF.

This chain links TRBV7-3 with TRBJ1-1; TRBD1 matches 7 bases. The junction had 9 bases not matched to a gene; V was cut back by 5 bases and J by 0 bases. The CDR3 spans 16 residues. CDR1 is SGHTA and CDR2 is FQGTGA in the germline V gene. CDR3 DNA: TGTGCCAGCAGCCGAACAGGGGTACACATGAACACTGAAGCTTTCTTT. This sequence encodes CASSRTGVHMNTEAFF.

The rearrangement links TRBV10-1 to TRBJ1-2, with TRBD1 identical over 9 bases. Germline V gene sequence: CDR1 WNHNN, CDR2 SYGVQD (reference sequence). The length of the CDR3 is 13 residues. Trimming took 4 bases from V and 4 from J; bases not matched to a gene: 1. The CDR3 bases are TGCGCCAGCAGTGCGGACAGGGGCTATGGCTACACCTTC. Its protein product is CASSADRGYGYTF.

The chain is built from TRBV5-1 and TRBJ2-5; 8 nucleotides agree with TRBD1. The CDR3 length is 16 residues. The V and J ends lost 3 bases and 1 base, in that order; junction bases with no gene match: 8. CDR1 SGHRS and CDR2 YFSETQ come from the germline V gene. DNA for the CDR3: TGCGCCAGCAGCTCCCCCCGGACAGGGCCCCAAGAGACCCAGTACTTC. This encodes CASSSPRTGPQETQYF.

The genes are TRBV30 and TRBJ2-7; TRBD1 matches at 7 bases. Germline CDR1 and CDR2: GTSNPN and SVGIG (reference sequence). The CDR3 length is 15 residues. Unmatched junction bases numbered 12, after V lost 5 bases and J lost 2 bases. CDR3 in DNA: TGTGCCTGGGAACCTGGGGACAGAGACACCTACGAGCAGTACTTC. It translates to CAWEPGDRDTYEQYF.

CDR3 in amino acids: CASSSGQGAPGRYGYTF. In nucleotides, the CDR3 is TGTGCCAGCAGCTCGGGACAGGGGGCTCCCGGACGCTATGGCTACACCTTC. The rearrangement joins TRBV7-2 to TRBJ1-2; 12 bases map to TRBD1. The CDR3 totals 17 residues. With 4 bases clipped from V and 4 bases from J, the junction kept 10 bases outside the gene matches. Germline V gene sequence: CDR1 SGHTA, CDR2 FQGNSA. Supplemented by reference TRBV7-2 and TRBJ1-2, the full variable domain reads GAGVSQSPSNKVTEKGKDVELRCDPISGHTALYWYRQSLGQGLEFLIYFQGNSAPDKSGLPSDRFSAERTGGSVSTLTIQRTQQEDSAVYLCASSSGQGAPGRYGYTFGSGTRLTVV.

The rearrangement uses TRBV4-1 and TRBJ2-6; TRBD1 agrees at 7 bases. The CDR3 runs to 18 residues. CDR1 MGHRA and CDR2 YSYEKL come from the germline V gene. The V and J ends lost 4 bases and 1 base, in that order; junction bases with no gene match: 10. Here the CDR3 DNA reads TGCGCCAGCAGCCCACGGACAGGCGGCGGTTCTGGGGCCAACGTCCTGACTTTC. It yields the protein CASSPRTGGGSGANVLTF.

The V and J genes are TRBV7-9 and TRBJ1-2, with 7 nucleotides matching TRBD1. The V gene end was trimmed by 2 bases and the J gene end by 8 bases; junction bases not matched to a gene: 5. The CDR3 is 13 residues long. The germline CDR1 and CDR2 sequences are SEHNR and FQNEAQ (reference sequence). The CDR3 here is CASSLSGGGGYTF. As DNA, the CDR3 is TGTGCCAGCAGCTTATCAGGGGGAGGAGGCTACACCTTC.

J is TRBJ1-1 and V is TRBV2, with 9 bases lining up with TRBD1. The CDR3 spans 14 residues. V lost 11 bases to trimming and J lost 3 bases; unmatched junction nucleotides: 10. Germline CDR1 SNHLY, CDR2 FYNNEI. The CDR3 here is CASTIQGADTEAFF. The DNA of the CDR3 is TGTGCCTCGACGATACAGGGGGCAGACACTGAAGCTTTCTTT. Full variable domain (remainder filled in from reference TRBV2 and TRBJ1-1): EPEVTQTPSHQVTQMGQEVILRCVPISNHLYFYWYRQILGQKVEFLVSFYNNEISEKSEIFDDQFSVERPDGSNFTLKIRSTKLEDSAMYFCASTIQGADTEAFFGQGTRLTVV.

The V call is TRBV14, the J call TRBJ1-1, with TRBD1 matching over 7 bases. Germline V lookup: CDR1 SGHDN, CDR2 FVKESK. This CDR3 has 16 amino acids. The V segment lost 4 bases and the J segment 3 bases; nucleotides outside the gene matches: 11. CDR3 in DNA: TGTGCCAGCAGCCTAACATGGGGGACAGTAGACACTGAAGCTTTCTTT. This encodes CASSLTWGTVDTEAFF.

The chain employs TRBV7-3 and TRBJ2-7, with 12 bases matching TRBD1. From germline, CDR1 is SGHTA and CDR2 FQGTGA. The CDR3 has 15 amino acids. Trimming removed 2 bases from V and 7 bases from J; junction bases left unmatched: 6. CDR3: CASSLAGQGAWEQYF. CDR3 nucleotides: TGTGCCAGCAGCTTAGCGGGACAGGGGGCTTGGGAGCAGTACTTC.

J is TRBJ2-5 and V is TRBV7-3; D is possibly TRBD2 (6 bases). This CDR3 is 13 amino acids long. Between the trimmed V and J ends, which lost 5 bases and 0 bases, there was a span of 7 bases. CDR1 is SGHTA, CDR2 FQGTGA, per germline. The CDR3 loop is CASSRGNQETQYF. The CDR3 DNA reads TGTGCCAGCAGCCGCGGGAACCAAGAGACCCAGTACTTC.

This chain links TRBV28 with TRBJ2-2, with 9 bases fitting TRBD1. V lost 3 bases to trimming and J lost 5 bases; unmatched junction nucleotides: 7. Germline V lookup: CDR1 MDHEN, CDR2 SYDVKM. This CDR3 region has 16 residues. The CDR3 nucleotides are TGTGCCAGCAGTTTGTGGGGACAGGGTCGGACCGGGGAGCTGTTTTTT. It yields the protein CASSLWGQGRTGELFF.

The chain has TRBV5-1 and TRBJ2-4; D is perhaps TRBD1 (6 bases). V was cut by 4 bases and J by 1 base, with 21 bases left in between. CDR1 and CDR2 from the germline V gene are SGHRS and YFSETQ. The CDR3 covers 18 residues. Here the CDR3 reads CASSPPDRGSLAKNIQYF. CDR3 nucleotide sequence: TGCGCCAGCAGCCCACCAGATAGGGGGTCCTTGGCCAAAAACATTCAGTACTTC.

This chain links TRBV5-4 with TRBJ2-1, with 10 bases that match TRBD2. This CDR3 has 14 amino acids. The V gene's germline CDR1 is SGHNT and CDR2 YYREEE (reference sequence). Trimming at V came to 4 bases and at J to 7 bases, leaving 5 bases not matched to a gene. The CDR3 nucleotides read TGTGCCAGCAGCACTAGCGGGGAGACTAATGAGCAGTTCTTC. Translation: CASSTSGETNEQFF. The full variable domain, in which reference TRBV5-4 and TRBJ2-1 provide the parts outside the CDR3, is ETGVTQSPTHLIKTRGQQVTLRCSSQSGHNTVSWYQQALGQGPQFIFQYYREEENGRGNFPPRFSGLQFPNYSSELNVNALELDDSALYLCASSTSGETNEQFFGPGTRLTVL.

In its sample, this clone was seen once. CDR3 sequence (DNA): TGTGCCAGCAGTTTAACAGTCCCCTCTAACTATGGCTACACCTTC. Residues: CASSLTVPSNYGYTF. The V call is TRBV27, the J call TRBJ1-2, with D hard to call. Germline loops: CDR1 MNHEY, CDR2 SMNVEV (reference sequence). With 2 bases removed from V and 0 bases from J, the gap between germline ends came to 10 bases. The length of the CDR3 is 15 residues.

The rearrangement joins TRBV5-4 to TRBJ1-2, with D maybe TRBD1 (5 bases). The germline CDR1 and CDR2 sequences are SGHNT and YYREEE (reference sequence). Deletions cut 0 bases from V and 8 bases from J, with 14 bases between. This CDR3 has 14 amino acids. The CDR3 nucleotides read TGTGCCAGCAGCTTGGGGGGCGCAGCAAAGGGCTACACCTTC. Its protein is CASSLGGAAKGYTF.